This is a list of T cell receptor beta chains from one sample in a study of identical twins. TCRdb analysed the 5' RACE reads with MiXCR anew, one entry per CDR3 protein. The data show 700,000 or so distinct CDR3 sequences, with 8% to 9% seen just once and 0.75% to 1% held by the top ten. These data were likewise used in another study, on yellow fever vaccine responses in identical twins.

Source material: PBMCs. These receptors were obtained from a woman aged 18-30 years in good health. Both conserved end residues are part of each CDR3. A D gene is named only where the DNA matches it firmly. Size tells how often a clone was seen (once, few, many) or the class of an expanded clone, and some rows leave it out.

CASSLWDSYEQYF	TGTGCCAGCAGTTTATGGGACAGCTACGAGCAGTACTTC	TRBJ2-7	TRBD1	many	TRBV12-3/TRBV12-4
CASSLGGPYTDEQYF	TGCGCCAGCAGCTTGGGGGGACCATACACCGACGAGCAGTACTTC	TRBJ2-7	.	.	TRBV5-1
CASWGGLNTDTQYF	TGTGCCAGCTGGGGGGGGCTTAACACAGATACGCAGTATTTT	TRBJ2-3	.	.	TRBV10-3
CASSQDSRDNSPLHF	TGCGCCAGCAGCCAAGATTCCAGGGACAATTCACCCCTCCACTTT	TRBJ1-6	.	few	TRBV4-3
CASSAENTQYF	TGTGCCAGCAGCGCCGAAAATACGCAGTATTTT	TRBJ2-3	.	many	TRBV7-6
CASSPDRDTGELFF	TGTGCCAGCAGCCCGGACAGGGATACCGGGGAGCTGTTTTTT	TRBJ2-2	TRBD1	many	TRBV7-9
CASSGTPSTDTQYF	TGCGCCAGCAGTGGGACACCTAGCACAGATACGCAGTATTTT	TRBJ2-3	.	many	TRBV10-1
CASSPLGREETQYF	TGTGCCAGCTCACCTTTAGGGAGGGAAGAGACCCAGTACTTC	TRBJ2-5	TRBD2	few	TRBV18
CSARDPRGLSYEQYF	TGCAGTGCTAGAGACCCCAGGGGGCTTTCCTACGAGCAGTACTTC	TRBJ2-7	TRBD1	.	TRBV20-1
CASSKSGRAVGDTQYF	TGTGCCAGCAGCAAAAGCGGGAGGGCCGTTGGAGATACGCAGTATTTT	TRBJ2-3	TRBD2	few	TRBV7-2
CASSLARGTQETQYF	TGCGCCAGCAGCTTGGCTCGGGGGACCCAAGAGACCCAGTACTTC	TRBJ2-5	.	.	TRBV5-1
CASSLGQSSGNTIYF	TGCGCCAGCAGCTTGGGGCAGAGCTCTGGAAACACCATATATTTT	TRBJ1-3	.	many	TRBV5-1
CSASLGSGANVLTF	TGCAGTGCCTCCCTCGGCTCTGGGGCCAACGTCCTGACTTTC	TRBJ2-6	.	.	TRBV20-1
CASSVGSGNYGYTF	TGTGCCAGCAGTGTAGGCAGTGGGAACTATGGCTACACCTTC	TRBJ1-2	.	.	TRBV25-1
CASSGQGEGGELFF	TGTGCCAGCAGTGGACAGGGGGAGGGCGGGGAGCTGTTTTTT	TRBJ2-2	TRBD1	once	TRBV25-1
CASSSGQGRTYEQYF	TGTGCCAGCAGTTCAGGACAGGGGCGGACCTACGAGCAGTACTTC	TRBJ2-7	TRBD1	many	TRBV12-3/TRBV12-4
CASIQGRVDETQYF	TGTGCCAGCATTCAGGGCAGGGTCGATGAGACCCAGTACTTC	TRBJ2-5	.	few	TRBV2
CATSDLINQRASYEQYF	TGTGCCACCAGTGATTTGATAAACCAGCGGGCCTCCTACGAGCAGTACTTC	TRBJ2-7	.	.	TRBV24-1
CASSPSGGARGEQFF	TGTGCCAGCAGCCCGAGCGGGGGGGCCCGGGGTGAGCAGTTCTTC	TRBJ2-1	TRBD2	.	TRBV5-6
CASTLVGGAYTQYF	TGTGCCAGTACCCTGGTCGGGGGGGCATATACGCAGTATTTT	TRBJ2-3	TRBD2	.	TRBV12-3/TRBV12-4
CASSQSGTYGNTIYF	TGCGCCAGCAGCCAGAGTGGGACGTATGGGAACACCATATATTTT	TRBJ1-3	.	.	TRBV4-1
CASSQALGIPSYNEQFF	TGCGCCAGCAGCCAAGCTCTGGGGATCCCTTCCTACAATGAGCAGTTCTTC	TRBJ2-1	.	.	TRBV4-1
CATSGSRETQYF	TGTGCCACTAGCGGGAGCAGAGAGACCCAGTACTTC	TRBJ2-5	TRBD2	few	TRBV6-5
CASSRKLAGDTGELFF	TGCGCCAGCAGCCGAAAACTAGCGGGAGACACCGGGGAGCTGTTTTTT	TRBJ2-2	TRBD2	many	TRBV4-3
CSARNRDLSYEQYF	TGCAGTGCTAGAAACCGGGACCTCTCCTACGAGCAGTACTTC	TRBJ2-7	.	few	TRBV20-1
CASSSSVLVGDTQYF	TGTGCCAGCAGCTCCTCCGTGCTGGTAGGGGATACGCAGTATTTT	TRBJ2-3	.	.	TRBV5-4
CASSYGDAEQYF	TGTGCCAGCAGTTACGGGGACGCGGAGCAGTACTTC	TRBJ2-7	.	few	TRBV6-2/TRBV6-3
CSVRGQGTSNNYGYTF	TGCAGCGTTCGTGGGCAGGGAACGAGTAATAACTATGGCTACACCTTC	TRBJ1-2	.	few	TRBV29-1
CSVERAGQETQYF	TGCAGCGTTGAAAGAGCGGGACAAGAGACCCAGTACTTC	TRBJ2-5	TRBD2	many	TRBV29-1
CASSAKVPRPGQPYEQYF	TGTGCCAGCAGCGCAAAGGTCCCCCGACCGGGACAGCCTTACGAGCAGTACTTC	TRBJ2-7	TRBD1	.	TRBV7-8
CSVKTSGAYNEQFF	TGCAGCGTCAAGACTAGCGGTGCCTACAATGAGCAGTTCTTC	TRBJ2-1	TRBD2	many	TRBV29-1
CSVEWGYEQYF	TGCAGCGTTGAATGGGGGTACGAGCAGTACTTC	TRBJ2-7	.	many	TRBV29-1
CSATGTSNEQFF	TGCAGTGCCACCGGGACTAGCAATGAGCAGTTCTTC	TRBJ2-1	TRBD2	.	TRBV20-1
CASSYGDKTQYF	TGTGCCAGCAGTTACGGAGATAAGACCCAGTACTTC	TRBJ2-5	.	few	TRBV6-5
CASRHGLATGELFF	TGTGCCAGCAGACACGGACTAGCGACCGGGGAGCTGTTTTTT	TRBJ2-2	TRBD2	.	TRBV28
CSVEFKDRGYEQYF	TGCAGCGTTGAATTTAAGGACAGGGGTTACGAGCAGTACTTC	TRBJ2-7	TRBD1	.	TRBV29-1
CSGHGPGQGASPLNSPLHF	TGCAGTGGCCACGGACCGGGACAGGGGGCGAGTCCCTTAAATTCACCCCTCCACTTT	TRBJ1-6	TRBD1	.	TRBV20-1
CASAGRGRVSGELFF	TGTGCCAGCGCTGGGAGGGGGCGAGTATCCGGGGAGCTGTTTTTT	TRBJ2-2	.	.	TRBV5-6
CAISGEGDNYGYTF	TGTGCCATCAGTGGGGAAGGGGATAACTATGGCTACACCTTC	TRBJ1-2	.	.	TRBV10-3
CASRLKSGELFF	TGTGCCAGCAGACTCAAATCCGGGGAGCTGTTTTTT	TRBJ2-2	.	.	TRBV3-1
CAISESAGTALHF	TGTGCCATCAGTGAGTCAGCAGGGACGGCCCTCCACTTT	TRBJ1-6	.	many	TRBV10-3